The 16 T cell receptor beta chains presented below share a single source sample, sequenced in a study of brain T cells in children with intractable seizures. Repertoires were generated with immunoSEQ multiplex PCR, while TCRdb's copy carries only in-frame clones and drops some. The table shows tens of thousands of clones, with about 92% occurring only once. The starting material was peripheral blood, obtained at surgery. These receptors came from a boy in the first two years of life with tuberous sclerosis and intractable seizures.

The genes are TRBV24-1 and TRBJ1-2; 9 nucleotides agree with TRBD1. This CDR3 is built from 14 residues. Germline loops: CDR1 KGHDR, CDR2 SFDVKD. J lost 1 base, V lost 8 bases, and 4 bases had no gene match. Written as DNA, the CDR3 is TGTGCCACCACCCGGACAGGGGATAACTATGGCTACACCTTC. This codes for CATTRTGDNYGYTF.

This clone was seen a single time. The V gene is TRBV6-5, the J gene TRBJ2-7; D might be TRBD1 (7 bases). The CDR3 covers 14 residues. Germline values: CDR1 MNHEY, CDR2 SVGAGI. Deletions cut 2 bases from V and 4 bases from J, with 12 bases between. As DNA, the CDR3 is TGTGCCAGCAGTTACGGAGGGGGCGTGTACGAGCAGTACTTC. Translating it yields CASSYGGGVYEQYF.

The chain couples TRBV11-3 to TRBJ1-1; no clear D. The germline gives CDR1 SGHNT, CDR2 YENEEA. CDR3 length: 15 amino acids. The germline V and J ends were trimmed by 1 base and 1 base, with 10 bases remaining between them. The CDR3 loop reads CASSLVAVSNTEAFF. CDR3 DNA: TGTGCCAGCAGCTTAGTGGCGGTATCGAACACTGAAGCTTTCTTT.

The chain uses TRBV28 and TRBJ1-3; D remains ambiguous. CDR3 length: 15 amino acids. Trimming removed 3 bases from V and 0 bases from J, with 9 bases in between. CDR1 and CDR2 from the germline V gene are MDHEN and SYDVKM. Here the CDR3 reads CASSFLRVSGNTIYF. CDR3 nucleotide sequence: TGTGCCAGCAGTTTTTTGAGAGTCTCTGGAAACACCATATATTTT. Full variable domain (missing parts from reference TRBV28 and TRBJ1-3): DVKVTQSSRYLVKRTGEKVFLECVQDMDHENMFWYRQDPGLGLRLIYFSYDVKMKEKGDIPEGYSVSREKKERFSLILESASTNQTSMYLCASSFLRVSGNTIYFGEGSWLTVV.

The CDR3 nucleotides read TGTGCCAGCAGTTACTCCTCGGGAAACACCATATATTTT. Its protein is CASSYSSGNTIYF. This chain connects TRBV6-5 to TRBJ1-3; D gene unclear. The CDR3 spans 13 residues. Trimming stripped 0 bases from V and 4 bases from J, with 4 bases between. The germline V gene has CDR1 MNHEY and CDR2 SVGAGI.

The chain couples TRBV28 to TRBJ1-3, with D perhaps matching TRBD1 (5 bases). V was cut by 3 bases and J by 2 bases, with 14 bases left in between. CDR1 and CDR2 from the germline V gene are MDHEN and SYDVKM. The CDR3 has 16 amino acids. Here the CDR3 reads CASSLEGKGTGNTIYF. CDR3 DNA: TGTGCCAGCAGTTTGGAGGGGAAAGGAACTGGAAACACCATATATTTT.

This rearrangement joins TRBV6-6 to TRBJ1-4; TRBD1 aligns across 8 bases. The CDR3 spans 14 residues. V lost 5 bases and J lost 5; bases outside the gene matches: 4. The germline V gene has CDR1 MNHNY and CDR2 SVGAGI (reference sequence). The CDR3 region is CASSPTGVNEKLFF. The CDR3 DNA reads as TGTGCCAGCAGTCCGACAGGGGTGAATGAAAAACTGTTTTTT.

This chain connects TRBV7-2 to TRBJ1-1; no firm D call. Germline-derived CDR1 and CDR2 are SGHTA and FQGNSA. This CDR3 has 12 residues. The V end lost 6 bases, the J end lost 5 bases, and 10 bases lay between the germline ends. This CDR3 is CASRRLGTEAFF. The CDR3 bases are TGTGCCAGCAGGAGACTGGGGACTGAAGCTTTCTTT.

This sequence joins TRBV14 and TRBJ2-1, with TRBD2 identical over 13 bases. From germline, CDR1 is SGHDN and CDR2 FVKESK. The CDR3 loop spans 17 amino acids. The ends lost 4 bases at V and 8 bases at J; junction bases unmatched: 11. The CDR3 DNA is TGTGCCAGCAGCCTTAGCGGCGGACTAGCGGGAGCCGATGAGCAGTTCTTC. Its protein product is CASSLSGGLAGADEQFF.

The genes are TRBV27 and TRBJ2-1, with 7 bases lining up with TRBD2. Trimming removed 7 bases from V and 4 bases from J; junction bases left unmatched: 13. Germline V gene sequence: CDR1 MNHEY, CDR2 SMNVEV (reference sequence). The CDR3 consists of 16 residues. CDR3: CASTSLNPSGYNEQFF. In DNA, the CDR3 is TGTGCCAGCACCTCTTTAAACCCTAGCGGTTACAATGAGCAGTTCTTC.

In this sample, this clone turned up a few times. Additional DNA sequences in this sample encode the identical CDR3. This rearrangement joins TRBV7-3 to TRBJ2-5, with D uncertain. V lost 1 base, J lost 3 bases, and 6 bases lay in between. Per germline, CDR1 SGHTA and CDR2 FQGTGA. The CDR3 totals 13 residues. The CDR3 protein is CASSLSLEETQYF. The CDR3 DNA sequence: TGTGCCAGCAGCTTAAGCCTTGAAGAGACCCAGTACTTC.

This rearrangement joins TRBV4-1 to TRBJ2-1; unclear D gene. The CDR3 consists of 14 residues. Germline CDR1 reads MGHRA; CDR2 reads YSYEKL. Trimming removed 0 bases from V and 12 bases from J, with 15 bases in between. Here the CDR3 reads CASSQDLGPDGQFF. The CDR3 region has the DNA TGCGCCAGCAGCCAAGATCTTGGGCCCGACGGGCAGTTCTTC.

The gene calls are TRBV7-9 and TRBJ2-1; maybe TRBD1 (5 bases). The CDR3 totals 13 residues. Germline V gene sequence: CDR1 SEHNR, CDR2 FQNEAQ (reference sequence). V lost 5 bases to trimming and J lost 7 bases, with 12 bases between them. In DNA form, the CDR3 reads TGTGCCAGCAGCCCCAGGGCTACAAATGAGCAGTTCTTC. Residues: CASSPRATNEQFF.

The J gene is TRBJ1-1, the V gene TRBV5-6; no reliable D call. This CDR3 region has 14 residues. V was clipped by 1 base and J by 1 base, with 8 bases between them. In germline, CDR1 is SGHDT, CDR2 YYEEEE. CDR3 residues: CASSLQVGNTEAFF. As DNA, the CDR3 is TGTGCCAGCAGCTTGCAGGTCGGGAACACTGAAGCTTTCTTT.

The CDR3 sequence is CASSEYRDRSNNEQFF. The CDR3 nucleotides are TGTGCCAGCAGTGAATATAGGGACAGGTCTAACAATGAGCAGTTCTTC. The chain combines TRBV25-1 with TRBJ2-1; TRBD1 matches at 8 bases. Germline CDR1 is MGHDK and CDR2 is SYGVNS. The CDR3 consists of 16 residues. The trim removed 0 bases at V and 5 bases at J, leaving 6 bases unmatched.

This chain links TRBV2 with TRBJ1-6, with no clear D. In germline, CDR1 is SNHLY, CDR2 FYNNEI. Trimming stripped 7 bases from V and 9 bases from J, with 10 bases between. The CDR3 covers 12 residues. DNA for the CDR3: TGTGCCAGCACAACTCCGGGTTCACCCCTCCACTTT. It specifies CASTTPGSPLHF. The variable domain in full, completed from reference TRBV2 and TRBJ1-6, reads EPEVTQTPSHQVTQMGQEVILRCVPISNHLYFYWYRQILGQKVEFLVSFYNNEISEKSEIFDDQFSVERPDGSNFTLKIRSTKLEDSAMYFCASTTPGSPLHFGNGTRLTVT.